This T cell receptor (beta chain) was found in a study of human T cells and chemical hapten exposure. At the level of the study: Once 0.01% DPC had been applied to the upper back by patch test, readings were taken at 6 days.

Trimming cost V 0 bases and J 1 base, with 9 bases left between them. The CDR3 loop spans 15 amino acids. Per germline, CDR1 MGHRA and CDR2 YSYEKL. The sample's time point: patch test 3, about 24 weeks after DPC sensitization. Treatment here: therapeutic diphenylcyclopropenone sensitization with weekly scalp DPC. This clonotype was observed at least ten times. Via MiXCR, TCRdb re-called the RACE reads, giving one row per CDR3 protein. This sample has 30,000 or so distinct CDR3 sequences, with 5.8% found just once. The material sequenced was whole blood, taken in connection with sensitization to the hapten diphenylcyclopropenone (DPC). The chain is built from TRBV4-1 and TRBJ1-1, with D uncertain. The clonotype was recovered from a man aged 30 to 45 with alopecia areata. Some clones in this sample may be carry-over from other donors' samples. CDR3 loop: CASSQDWAGNTEAFF. CDR3 nucleotides: TGCGCCAGCAGCCAAGACTGGGCAGGGAACACTGAAGCTTTCTTT.